The sample holds one count of the clone carrying this T cell receptor beta chain. These data originate in a study of blood T cell repertoires in COVID-19. Study information: Sample material is recorded as cDNA or gDNA derived from T cells, B-cell-depleted T cells, or PBMCs.

Assay: immunoSEQ multiplex PCR; the TCRdb copy retains only in-frame clones and omits some. The sample has some 290,000 clones, 81% seen once. The sequencing sample was made of peripheral blood. The clonotype originates from an older woman with active or convalescent COVID-19.

For the CDR3, the DNA is TGCGCCAGCACCGAAAGCGGGGGGTGGACAGATACGCAGTATTTT. Amino acids: CASTESGGWTDTQYF. J is TRBJ2-3 and V is TRBV5-1; 9 bases line up with TRBD2. CDR3 length equals 15 residues. The germline CDR1 and CDR2 sequences are SGHRS and YFSETQ. The ends lost 6 bases at V and 3 bases at J; junction bases unmatched: 8.